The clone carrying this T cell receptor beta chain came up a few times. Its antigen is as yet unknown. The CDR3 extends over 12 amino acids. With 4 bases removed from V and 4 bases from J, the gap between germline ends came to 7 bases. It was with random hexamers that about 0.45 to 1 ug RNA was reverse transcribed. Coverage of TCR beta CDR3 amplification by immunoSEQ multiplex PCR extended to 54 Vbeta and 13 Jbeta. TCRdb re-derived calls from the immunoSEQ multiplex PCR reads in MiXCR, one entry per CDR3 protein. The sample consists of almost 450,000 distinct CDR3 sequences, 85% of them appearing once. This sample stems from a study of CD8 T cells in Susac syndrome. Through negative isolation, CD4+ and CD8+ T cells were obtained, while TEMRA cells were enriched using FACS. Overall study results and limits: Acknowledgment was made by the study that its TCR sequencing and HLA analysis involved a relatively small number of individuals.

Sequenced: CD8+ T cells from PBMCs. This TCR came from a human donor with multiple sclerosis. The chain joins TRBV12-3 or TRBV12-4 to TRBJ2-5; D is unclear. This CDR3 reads CASSYTRETQYF. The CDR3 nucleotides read TGTGCCAGCAGTTACACAAGAGAGACCCAGTACTTC.